This T cell receptor beta chain came from a study of cytomegalovirus exposure and HLA in healthy donors. Trimming removed 6 bases from V and 6 bases from J; junction bases left unmatched: 12. The V gene's germline CDR1 is SEHNR and CDR2 FQNEAQ (reference sequence). CDR3 size: 16 residues. Comments on this clone: The antigen remains unidentified.

Clones were sequenced by immunoSEQ multiplex PCR, and TCRdb holds only the in-frame ones, with some missing. Among tens of thousands of clones listed, around 95% were seen once. Overall study findings and caveats: The study listed about 150 cytomegalovirus-associated TCR beta chains.

This clonotype was sampled from a man between 18 and 35 years old in good health and CMV-seropositive. The specimen was PBMCs. The rearrangement uses TRBV7-9 and TRBJ2-3; TRBD2 matches 10 bases. In DNA, the CDR3 is TGTGCCAGCAGTTTTGGGGTAGCGGGGGGCGCGGATACGCAGTATTTT. This encodes CASSFGVAGGADTQYF.